Sequencing of this T cell receptor beta chain was carried out in a study of lymphopenia after photon versus proton radiotherapy. This clone was observed a handful of times. Its matching antigen is unknown. Study-wide points: Post-nadir diversity loss with photons came from oligoclonal expansion, particularly CD8+ Temra cells. Under photons, naive T cells and diversity fell while effector/memory populations rose.

The table came from immunoSEQ multiplex PCR; TCRdb's copy has only in-frame clones and leaves some out. The table has around 26,000 clones, 81% seen once. The CDR3 contains 15 residues. Trimming left V 5 bases short and J 4 bases short, with 16 bases between. The germline V gene encodes CDR1 MNHEY and CDR2 SVGAGI. The chain has TRBV6-5 and TRBJ2-3; no definite D call. The clonotype originates from a man between 50 and 59 years old with gastric cancer. The sample here was peripheral blood, taken from a patient treated with photon-based radiotherapy. CDR3 in amino acids: CASSPGPYPADTQYF. The CDR3, as DNA: TGTGCCAGCAGTCCTGGGCCATACCCCGCAGATACGCAGTATTTT.